This TCR beta chain was sequenced during a study of blood T cells in healthy people across ages. A second 7 to 11 cycle PCR used barcoded and J-beta primers. TCRdb redid the calling of the 5' RACE reads with MiXCR, one entry per CDR3 protein. The sample lists around 990,000 distinct CDR3 sequences, more than 30% occurring once. This clonotype was picked up a small number of times. Germline V gene data show CDR1 as SQVTM and CDR2 as ANQGSEA. The V end was cut by 1 base, the J end by 0 bases, with 14 bases between. CDR3 length: 16 residues. Each donor gave approximately 9.5 milliliters of peripheral blood.

This clonotype originated in a man aged 18 to 29 in good health. The gene calls are TRBV29-1 and TRBJ2-3, with D maybe TRBD2 (5 bases). Source material: blood. DNA for the CDR3: TGCAGCGTTGAAGGCGGACTGCCCTCTAGCACAGATACGCAGTATTTT. Translation gives CSVEGGLPSSTDTQYF.